These 15 T cell receptor beta chains were all obtained from the same sample, sequenced in a study of blood T cell repertoires in COVID-19. Only in-frame clones appear in the TCRdb table, and some are missing; sequencing was by immunoSEQ multiplex PCR. The sample lists 110,000 or so clones, around 74% seen once, with approximately 20% in the top ten. The source material was peripheral blood. The source is a woman in her 70s with acute or convalescent COVID-19.

The genes are TRBV30 and TRBJ2-5; 9 bases line up with TRBD2. The J segment lost 2 bases and the V segment lost 2 bases, leaving 12 bases of the junction unmatched. The CDR3 totals 17 residues. Germline assignment: CDR1 GTSNPN and CDR2 SVGIG (reference sequence). In nucleotides, the CDR3 is TGTGCCTGGAGTCCGACCGGGACTAGCCGGACTCAAGAGACCCAGTACTTC. It encodes CAWSPTGTSRTQETQYF.

The chain couples TRBV2 to TRBJ1-2; D may be TRBD1 (6 bases). CDR1 and CDR2 from the germline V gene are SNHLY and FYNNEI. V was shortened by 2 bases and J by 1 base, with 14 bases between the two germline ends. The CDR3 loop spans 16 amino acids. CDR3 region: CASSEQTGRYNYGYTF. The DNA of the CDR3 is TGTGCCAGCAGTGAACAGACAGGAAGATATAACTATGGCTACACCTTC. The whole variable domain, filled in from reference TRBV2 and TRBJ1-2, reads EPEVTQTPSHQVTQMGQEVILRCVPISNHLYFYWYRQILGQKVEFLVSFYNNEISEKSEIFDDQFSVERPDGSNFTLKIRSTKLEDSAMYFCASSEQTGRYNYGYTFGSGTRLTVV.

The genes are TRBV5-1 and TRBJ1-2; 9 bases fit TRBD1. The germline V gene encodes CDR1 SGHRS and CDR2 YFSETQ. V lost 0 bases, J lost 7 bases, and 4 bases stayed unmatched. This CDR3 comprises 14 residues. CDR3 coding DNA: TGCGCCAGCAGCTTGGTGGGGACAGGGTCTGGCTACACCTTC. This gives the protein CASSLVGTGSGYTF.

This clone was picked up a small number of times. This chain joins TRBV7-2 and TRBJ1-1, with 8 bases identical to TRBD1. The CDR3 is 15 amino acids. After removal of 5 bases from V and 1 base from J, the junction contained 6 bases not matched to a gene. Germline-derived CDR1 and CDR2 are SGHTA and FQGNSA. CDR3 region: CASSPRQGSNTEAFF. The CDR3 DNA reads TGTGCCAGCAGCCCTAGACAGGGGTCGAACACTGAAGCTTTCTTT.

The gene calls are TRBV5-8 and TRBJ2-7; 8 positions match TRBD1. Unmatched junction bases numbered 12, after V lost 3 bases and J lost 4 bases. The CDR3 runs 16 residues. The germline V gene has CDR1 SGHTS and CDR2 YDEGEE. The CDR3 region is CASSWAGGQGQYEQYF. The DNA of the CDR3 is TGTGCCAGCAGCTGGGCTGGAGGACAGGGCCAATACGAGCAGTACTTC.

The genes are TRBV4-1 and TRBJ2-3, with 10 bases matching TRBD1. The germline V gene has CDR1 MGHRA and CDR2 YSYEKL. V lost 0 bases to trimming and J lost 2 bases; unmatched junction nucleotides: 5. This CDR3 region has 17 residues. CDR3 sequence: CASSQDHGTGVTDTQYF. CDR3 DNA sequence: TGCGCCAGCAGCCAAGATCACGGGACAGGGGTCACAGATACGCAGTATTTT.

This clone came up a few times. Here the CDR3 DNA reads TGTGGTAGCGGGGGGGCAAGGGAGACCCAGTACTTC. Protein product: CGSGGARETQYF. The genes are TRBV28 and TRBJ2-5; 11 nucleotides align to TRBD2. Germline V CDR1 and CDR2: MDHEN, SYDVKM. The CDR3 contains 12 residues.

This clone is a singleton in its sample. Other nucleotide sequences in the sample specify the same CDR3. The chain links TRBV5-1 to TRBJ2-5; TRBD1 matches at 9 bases. The CDR3 consists of 14 residues. With 1 base clipped from V and 5 bases from J, the junction kept 3 bases outside the gene matches. The germline gives CDR1 SGHRS, CDR2 YFSETQ. Here the CDR3 DNA reads TGCGCCAGCAGCTTGACAGGGGGCCAGGAGACCCAGTACTTC. It specifies CASSLTGGQETQYF.

In this sample, this clone turned up a few times. This CDR3 is CASSPGAKRSYNEQFF. In DNA form, the CDR3 reads TGTGCCAGCAGCCCAGGGGCAAAGAGGTCCTACAATGAGCAGTTCTTC. The chain links TRBV13 to TRBJ2-1; TRBD1 is a possible D gene (6 bases). Trimming left V 5 bases short and J 1 base short, with 15 bases between. CDR1 is PRHDT, CDR2 FYEKMQ, per germline (reference sequence). This CDR3 is 16 amino acids long.

This sequence joins TRBV27 and TRBJ1-2; 9 nucleotides align to TRBD1. This CDR3 is 13 amino acids long. V shed 6 bases, J shed 6 bases, and the junction held 5 bases outside the gene matches. CDR1 and CDR2 from the germline V gene are MNHEY and SMNVEV (reference sequence). The CDR3, as DNA: TGTGCCAGCAGCCGACAGGGGGTCGATGGCTACACCTTC. It yields the protein CASSRQGVDGYTF.

This clone was observed a handful of times. This chain joins TRBV28 and TRBJ1-2; D not resolved. This CDR3 is 12 amino acids long. From germline, CDR1 is MDHEN and CDR2 SYDVKM. V was cut by 4 bases and J by 5 bases, with 8 bases left in between. The CDR3 reads CASSSRQYGYTF. CDR3 coding DNA: TGTGCCAGCAGTTCGAGGCAGTATGGCTACACCTTC.

This chain joins TRBV4-1 and TRBJ1-4; weak D call: TRBD1 (5 bases). Between the trimmed V and J ends, which lost 4 bases and 7 bases, there was a span of 19 bases. Germline CDR1 reads MGHRA; CDR2 reads YSYEKL. The length of the CDR3 is 16 residues. Here the CDR3 DNA reads TGCGCCAGCAGCCCTCGCGGGGACGGAGGGAGTGAAAAACTGTTTTTT. Protein product: CASSPRGDGGSEKLFF.

This chain connects TRBV3-1 (or the pseudogene TRBV3-2) to TRBJ2-5, with 8 bases lining up with TRBD2. The ends lost 1 base at V and 4 bases at J; junction bases unmatched: 5. The V gene's germline CDR1 is LGHDT and CDR2 YNNKEL (reference sequence). This CDR3 is 15 amino acids long. Here the CDR3 reads CASSQGSSGGETQYF. CDR3 in DNA: TGTGCCAGCAGCCAAGGTAGCAGCGGGGGAGAGACCCAGTACTTC.

The V call is TRBV4-1, the J call TRBJ1-4, with 9 bases that match TRBD1. The length of the CDR3 is 15 residues. V trimming: 2 bases; J trimming: 5 bases; junction bases outside the gene matches: 3. CDR1 is MGHRA, CDR2 YSYEKL, per germline. In nucleotides, the CDR3 is TGCGCCAGCAGCCAATCCGGACAGGGGAATGAAAAACTGTTTTTT. The encoded protein is CASSQSGQGNEKLFF.

The chain has TRBV6-1 and TRBJ2-1, with D possibly TRBD2 on 5 matching bases. Looked up from germline, CDR1 is MNHNS and CDR2 is SASEGT. The CDR3 has 15 amino acids. V lost 2 bases and J 3 bases, leaving 11 bases between the germline ends. The DNA for the CDR3 is TGTGCCAGCAGTGAAAGGGCCGGGATCTACAATGAGCAGTTCTTC. Its protein product is CASSERAGIYNEQFF.